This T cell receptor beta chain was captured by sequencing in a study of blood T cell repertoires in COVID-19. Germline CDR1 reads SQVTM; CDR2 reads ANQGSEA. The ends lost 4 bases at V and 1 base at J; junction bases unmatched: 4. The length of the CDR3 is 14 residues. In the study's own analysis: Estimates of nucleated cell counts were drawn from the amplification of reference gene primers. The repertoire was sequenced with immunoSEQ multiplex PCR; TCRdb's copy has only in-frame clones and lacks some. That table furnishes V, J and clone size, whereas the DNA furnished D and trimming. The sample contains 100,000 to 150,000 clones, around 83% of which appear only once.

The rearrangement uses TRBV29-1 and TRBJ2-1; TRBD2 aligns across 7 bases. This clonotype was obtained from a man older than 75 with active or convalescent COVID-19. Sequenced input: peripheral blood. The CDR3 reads CSVGSGDSYNEQFF. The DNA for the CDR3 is TGCAGCGTTGGGAGCGGGGATTCCTACAATGAGCAGTTCTTC.